This T cell receptor beta chain was found in a study of vaccination and CD4 T cells after COVID-19. At the level of the study: Overlapping spike peptides of SARS-CoV-2, HCoV-NL63, HCoV-OC43 and HCoV-229E were used, and cells were stimulated with them.

The CDR3 spans 17 residues. Germline V gene lookup returns CDR1 KGHSH and CDR2 LQKENI. The ends were cut back, 3 bases at V and 3 bases at J, with 20 bases in the middle. On this clonotype itself: The antigen remains unidentified.

Scientists ran DNA taken from cultured CD4+ T cells through the Oncomine TCR Beta short-read assay for sequencing. TCRdb processed the PCR reads anew with MiXCR; each CDR3 protein has one entry. The profile covers more than 8,000 distinct CDR3 sequences, with under 30% appearing a single time and about 15% taken by the ten largest. The treatment is: approximately nine-day PBMC culture with coronavirus spike peptide pools or control peptides (ViraFEST assay). Using peptide pools, antigen-specific T cells were expanded in ViraFEST before TCRs were sequenced. After being plated at some 2 million per well, PBMCs were cultured with 9.5 to 10 IU/ml IL-2 and 10 ug/ml peptide pools.

The sequence was obtained from a human donor who had recovered from COVID-19. This chain uses TRBV18 with TRBJ1-1, with unresolved D. The specimen was CD4+ T cells from blood, cultured in vitro, collected after SARS-CoV-2 vaccination. For the CDR3, the DNA is TGTGCCAGCTCACCGCGTTTACGGGGTAGCGAGGACACTGAAGCTTTCTTT. Translation gives CASSPRLRGSEDTEAFF. Complete variable domain (other parts from reference TRBV18 and TRBJ1-1): NAGVMQNPRHLVRRRGQEARLRCSPMKGHSHVYWYRQLPEEGLKFMVYLQKENIIDESGMPKERFSAEFPKEGPSILRIQQVVRGDSAAYFCASSPRLRGSEDTEAFFGQGTRLTVV.